Below, 19 T cell receptor beta chains from the same sample are listed, as sequenced in a study of blood T cell repertoires in COVID-19. Libraries were prepared by immunoSEQ multiplex PCR; TCRdb keeps only in-frame clonotypes and omits some of them. The data show approximately 100,000 clones, approximately 87% seen once. The sample taken for sequencing was peripheral blood. These receptors were collected from a woman aged 25 to 39 with acute or convalescent COVID-19.

The chain couples TRBV6-5 to TRBJ1-5, with D hard to call. The V end lost 6 bases, the J end lost 7 bases, and 16 bases lay between the germline ends. CDR3 size: 14 residues. In germline, CDR1 is MNHEY, CDR2 SVGAGI. The CDR3 is CASSAMGGPQPQHF. DNA for the CDR3: TGTGCCAGCAGCGCAATGGGTGGGCCCCAGCCCCAGCATTTT.

The CDR3 DNA sequence: TGTGCCAGTAGTTTTAAGGGGATCGGGAACACTGAAGCTTTCTTT. Protein product: CASSFKGIGNTEAFF. J is TRBJ1-1 and V is TRBV19; tentatively, D is TRBD1 (5 bases). Germline V gives CDR1 LNHDA, CDR2 SQIVND (reference sequence). With 5 bases removed from V and 1 base from J, the gap between germline ends came to 14 bases. The CDR3 spans 15 residues.

The CDR3 DNA sequence: TGTGCCAGCTCACCAAAGGGGGACGAGCAGTACTTC. This codes for CASSPKGDEQYF. The chain has TRBV18 and TRBJ2-7, with TRBD1 as a possible D gene (6 bases). Germline V gives CDR1 KGHSH, CDR2 LQKENI. V was pared by 2 bases and J by 5 bases, with 7 bases between. CDR3 length equals 12 residues.

The chain is built from TRBV27 and TRBJ1-2; 8 bases are a match to TRBD1. Germline assignment: CDR1 MNHEY and CDR2 SMNVEV (reference sequence). This CDR3 is 18 amino acids long. The J segment lost 4 bases and the V segment lost 2 bases, leaving 15 bases of the junction unmatched. CDR3 residues: CASSLKKGTGGLFYGYTF. The DNA for the CDR3 is TGTGCCAGCAGTTTAAAAAAAGGGACAGGCGGATTGTTCTATGGCTACACCTTC.

In its sample, this clone was seen a few times. This sequence joins TRBV7-2 and TRBJ1-2; 7 positions agree with TRBD1. CDR1 and CDR2 (germline): SGHTA, FQGNSA. V shed 0 bases, J shed 2 bases, and the junction held 9 bases outside the gene matches. There are 17 residues in the CDR3. CDR3: CASSLARLTGLNYGYTF. The CDR3 DNA reads TGTGCCAGCAGCTTAGCAAGGCTGACAGGGTTGAACTATGGCTACACCTTC.

CDR3 loop: CASSQQNTGELFF. The CDR3 region has the DNA TGTGCCAGCAGCCAACAGAACACCGGGGAGCTGTTTTTT. The chain is built from TRBV3-1 (or the pseudogene TRBV3-2) and TRBJ2-2; the D is unclear. Germline loops: CDR1 LGHDT, CDR2 YNNKEL (reference sequence). Deletions cut 2 bases from V and 1 base from J, with 2 bases between. This CDR3 has 13 residues.

This clone was picked up a small number of times. The J gene is TRBJ2-1, the V gene TRBV5-6; maybe TRBD1 (5 bases). The germline V gene encodes CDR1 SGHDT and CDR2 YYEEEE. The ends were cut back, 0 bases at V and 6 bases at J, with 10 bases in the middle. This CDR3 has 14 amino acids. The CDR3 nucleotides are TGTGCCAGCAGCTTGGTTGTAGGGGCCAATGAGCAGTTCTTC. Translated: CASSLVVGANEQFF.

The rearrangement uses TRBV3-1 (or the pseudogene TRBV3-2) and TRBJ2-2; tentatively, D is TRBD2 (6 bases). Germline V gives CDR1 LGHDT, CDR2 YNNKEL (reference sequence). CDR3 length: 15 amino acids. V lost 7 bases to trimming and J lost 4 bases, with 16 bases between them. The CDR3 DNA reads as TGTGCCAGCAAGCACCGACTAGAAGTCACCGGGGAGCTGTTTTTT. Protein sequence: CASKHRLEVTGELFF.

This clone was detected a few times. The gene calls are TRBV6-2 or TRBV6-3 and TRBJ1-1; TRBD1 is a possible D gene (6 bases). Deletions cut 0 bases from V and 0 bases from J, with 11 bases between. This CDR3 spans 16 amino acids. Looked up from germline, CDR1 is MNHEY and CDR2 is SVGEGT. DNA for the CDR3: TGTGCCAGCAGTTACTCCGGACAGCCAATGAACACTGAAGCTTTCTTT. Amino acids: CASSYSGQPMNTEAFF.

The gene calls are TRBV7-9 and TRBJ1-1; D uncertain. CDR3 length: 14 amino acids. Between the trimmed V and J ends, which lost 1 base and 4 bases, there was a span of 10 bases. The germline V gene encodes CDR1 SEHNR and CDR2 FQNEAQ (reference sequence). The CDR3 DNA reads as TGTGCCAGCAGCTTAGATGATCGGGGCACTGAAGCTTTCTTT. The encoded protein is CASSLDDRGTEAFF.

The CDR3 loop reads CASSYFLPSGEETQYF. CDR3 coding DNA: TGTGCCAGCAGCTACTTTCTACCTAGCGGGGAAGAGACCCAGTACTTC. This rearrangement joins TRBV7-6 to TRBJ2-5, with 9 bases fitting TRBD2. With V trimmed by 4 bases and J by 3 bases, 9 bases remained unmatched. The germline CDR1 and CDR2 sequences are SGHVS and FNYEAQ. The CDR3 runs to 16 residues.

This clone showed up just a few times. The CDR3 is CASRARGQPQHF. CDR3 nucleotides: TGTGCCAGCAGAGCAAGGGGTCAGCCCCAGCATTTT. This rearrangement joins TRBV6-5 to TRBJ1-5; TRBD1 might be the D (5 bases). The germline V gene has CDR1 MNHEY and CDR2 SVGAGI. The length of the CDR3 is 12 residues. Trimming stripped 6 bases from V and 6 bases from J, with 9 bases between.

This clone was observed a handful of times. For the CDR3, the DNA is TGTGCCAGTAGTATAATCGGGGGGGCCTCCGGGGAGCTGTTTTTT. Encoded protein: CASSIIGGASGELFF. The chain links TRBV19 to TRBJ2-2, with 8 nucleotides matching TRBD2. The CDR3 sequence is 15 residues long. Germline V CDR1 and CDR2: LNHDA, SQIVND (reference sequence). Trimming at V came to 2 bases and at J to 6 bases, leaving 5 bases not matched to a gene.

The V and J genes are TRBV27 and TRBJ1-1; TRBD1 might be the D (6 bases). The CDR3 totals 13 residues. CDR1 and CDR2 from the germline V gene are MNHEY and SMNVEV (reference sequence). Trimming pared 5 bases from V and 10 bases from J, leaving 17 bases between. The DNA of the CDR3 is TGTGCCAGCAGTCTTCACAGGGTAGCCGTAGCTTTCTTT. Its protein product is CASSLHRVAVAFF.

This chain connects TRBV30 to TRBJ2-4; TRBD2 is a possible D gene (6 bases). V dropped 3 bases and J dropped 1 base, with 16 bases sitting between them. Germline V gene lookup returns CDR1 GTSNPN and CDR2 SVGIG (reference sequence). The CDR3 has 16 residues. CDR3 region: CAWSEEGSGAKNIQYF. CDR3 nucleotide sequence: TGTGCCTGGAGCGAGGAGGGGAGTGGGGCCAAAAACATTCAGTACTTC.

The chain carries TRBV5-4 and TRBJ2-2; D is unclear. Germline CDR1 is SGHNT and CDR2 is YYREEE (reference sequence). The CDR3 loop spans 13 amino acids. V was trimmed by 4 bases and J by 5 bases, leaving 9 bases between them. Here the CDR3 DNA reads TGTGCCAGCAGCGCGACACCGACCGGGGAGCTGTTTTTT. Translation gives CASSATPTGELFF. Full variable domain (missing parts from reference TRBV5-4 and TRBJ2-2): ETGVTQSPTHLIKTRGQQVTLRCSSQSGHNTVSWYQQALGQGPQFIFQYYREEENGRGNFPPRFSGLQFPNYSSELNVNALELDDSALYLCASSATPTGELFFGEGSRLTVL.

There are a few counts of this clone. V gene TRBV2 combines with J gene TRBJ1-1, with D possibly matching TRBD1 (5 bases). The V gene's germline CDR1 is SNHLY and CDR2 FYNNEI. This CDR3 is 13 amino acids long. V was cut by 4 bases and J by 10 bases, with 16 bases left in between. The CDR3, as DNA: TGTGCCAGCAGTGTTTCGGGGACTGGCGTAGCTTTCTTT. Translation: CASSVSGTGVAFF. Drawing the rest from reference TRBV2 and TRBJ1-1, the complete variable domain is EPEVTQTPSHQVTQMGQEVILRCVPISNHLYFYWYRQILGQKVEFLVSFYNNEISEKSEIFDDQFSVERPDGSNFTLKIRSTKLEDSAMYFCASSVSGTGVAFFGQGTRLTVV.

The chain recombines TRBV27 with TRBJ2-1; 9 nucleotides match TRBD2. CDR1 is MNHEY and CDR2 is SMNVEV in the germline V gene (reference sequence). The CDR3 spans 15 residues. J was trimmed by 6 bases and V by 7 bases; bases with no gene match: 10. The CDR3 here is CASTARLAAGNEQFF. The CDR3, as DNA: TGTGCCAGCACCGCTCGACTAGCGGCGGGCAATGAGCAGTTCTTC.

The CDR3 protein is CASSHYNEQFF. CDR3 bases: TGTGCCAGCAGTCACTACAATGAGCAGTTCTTC. The V call is TRBV27, the J call TRBJ2-1; D not resolved. Germline CDR1 and CDR2: MNHEY and SMNVEV (reference sequence). The CDR3 consists of 11 residues. Deletions cut 5 bases from V and 3 bases from J, with 2 bases between.